These 3 T cell receptor beta chains came from one sample sequenced in a study of CD8 T cells in Susac syndrome. After extraction with the RNeasy kit, roughly 0.5 to 1 ug of the RNA was reverse transcribed using random hexamers. Using its own MiXCR run on the immunoSEQ multiplex PCR reads, TCRdb lists one record per CDR3 protein. The repertoire includes 200,000 or so distinct CDR3 sequences, roughly 96% of them detected once, and about 0.09% sits in the top ten. The sample taken for sequencing was CD4+ T cells from PBMCs. The source of these receptors is a human donor with multiple sclerosis.

This chain joins TRBV20-1 and TRBJ2-1; D possibly corresponds to TRBD1 (6 bases). Germline loops: CDR1 DFQATT, CDR2 SNEGSKA (reference sequence). Deletions cut 3 bases from V and 5 bases from J, with 23 bases between. CDR3 size: 17 residues. This CDR3 reads CSASSSAGARLDNEQFF. In DNA form, the CDR3 reads TGCAGTGCTAGCAGTTCCGCAGGGGCAAGGTTGGACAATGAGCAGTTCTTC.

V and J are TRBV5-1 and TRBJ1-2; the D is unclear. Germline V gene lookup returns CDR1 SGHRS and CDR2 YFSETQ. Trimming removed 4 bases at V and 7 bases at J, with 11 bases between. The CDR3 contains 12 residues. For the CDR3, the DNA is TGCGCCAGCAGCGAACCAGGAGCTGGCTACACCTTC. The encoded protein is CASSEPGAGYTF.

The chain links TRBV9 to TRBJ1-2, with 12 bases fitting TRBD1. The CDR3 is made up of 15 amino acids. V lost 0 bases to trimming and J lost 4 bases; unmatched junction nucleotides: 1. The germline CDR1 and CDR2 sequences are SGDLS and YYNGEE. This CDR3 is CASSVAGQGAYGYTF. CDR3 coding DNA: TGTGCCAGCAGCGTAGCGGGACAGGGGGCCTATGGCTACACCTTC.